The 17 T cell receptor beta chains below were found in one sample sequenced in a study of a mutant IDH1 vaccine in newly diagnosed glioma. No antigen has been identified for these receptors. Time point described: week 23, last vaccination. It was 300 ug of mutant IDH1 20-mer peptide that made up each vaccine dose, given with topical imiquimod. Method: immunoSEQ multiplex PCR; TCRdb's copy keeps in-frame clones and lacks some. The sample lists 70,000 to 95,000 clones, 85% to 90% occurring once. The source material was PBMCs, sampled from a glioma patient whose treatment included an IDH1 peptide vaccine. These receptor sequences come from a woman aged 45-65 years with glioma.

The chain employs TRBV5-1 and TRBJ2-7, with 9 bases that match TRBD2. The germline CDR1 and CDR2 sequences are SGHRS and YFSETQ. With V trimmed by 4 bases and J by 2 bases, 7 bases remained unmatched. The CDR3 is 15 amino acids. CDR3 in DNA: TGCGCCAGCAGCCCATTAGCGGGAGCCGCCTACGAGCAGTACTTC. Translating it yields CASSPLAGAAYEQYF.

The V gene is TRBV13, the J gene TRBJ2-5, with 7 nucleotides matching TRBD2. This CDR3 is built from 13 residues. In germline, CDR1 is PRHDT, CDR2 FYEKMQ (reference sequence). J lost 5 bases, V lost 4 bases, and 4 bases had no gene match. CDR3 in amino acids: CASSSREYETQYF. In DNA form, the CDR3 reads TGTGCCAGCAGCTCGCGGGAGTACGAGACCCAGTACTTC. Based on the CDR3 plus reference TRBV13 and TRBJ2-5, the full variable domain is AAGVIQSPRHLIKEKRETATLKCYPIPRHDTVYWYQQGPGQDPQFLISFYEKMQSDKGSIPDRFSAQQFSDYHSELNMSSLELGDSALYFCASSSREYETQYFGPGTRLLVL.

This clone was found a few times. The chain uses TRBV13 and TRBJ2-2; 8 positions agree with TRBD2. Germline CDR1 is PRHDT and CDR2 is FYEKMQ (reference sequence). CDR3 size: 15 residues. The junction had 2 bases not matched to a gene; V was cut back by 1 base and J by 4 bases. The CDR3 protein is CASSLVAGSTGELFF. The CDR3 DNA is TGTGCCAGCAGCTTAGTAGCGGGATCCACCGGGGAGCTGTTTTTT.

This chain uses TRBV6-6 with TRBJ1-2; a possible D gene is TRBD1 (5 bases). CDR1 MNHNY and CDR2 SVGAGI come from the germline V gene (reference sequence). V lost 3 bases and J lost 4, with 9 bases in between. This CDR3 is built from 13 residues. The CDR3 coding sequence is TGTGCCAGCAGTTATTCAGGGATCTATGGCTACACCTTC. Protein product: CASSYSGIYGYTF.

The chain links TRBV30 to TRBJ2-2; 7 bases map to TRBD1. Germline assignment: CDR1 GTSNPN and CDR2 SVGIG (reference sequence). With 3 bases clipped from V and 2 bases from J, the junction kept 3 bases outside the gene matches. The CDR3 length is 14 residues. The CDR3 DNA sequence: TGTGCCTGGAGGGGACAGCCTAACACCGGGGAGCTGTTTTTT. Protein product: CAWRGQPNTGELFF.

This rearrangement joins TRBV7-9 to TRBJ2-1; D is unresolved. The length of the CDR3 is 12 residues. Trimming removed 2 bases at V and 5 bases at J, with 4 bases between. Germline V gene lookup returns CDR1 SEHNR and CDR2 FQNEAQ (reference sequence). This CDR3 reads CASSLQNNEQFF. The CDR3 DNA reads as TGTGCCAGCAGCTTACAGAACAATGAGCAGTTCTTC.

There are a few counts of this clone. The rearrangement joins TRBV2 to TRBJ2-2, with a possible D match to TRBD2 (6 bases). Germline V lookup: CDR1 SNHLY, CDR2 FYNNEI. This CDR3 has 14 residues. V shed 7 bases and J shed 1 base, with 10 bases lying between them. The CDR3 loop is CASTWGENTGELFF. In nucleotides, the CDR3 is TGTGCCAGCACCTGGGGGGAGAACACCGGGGAGCTGTTTTTT.

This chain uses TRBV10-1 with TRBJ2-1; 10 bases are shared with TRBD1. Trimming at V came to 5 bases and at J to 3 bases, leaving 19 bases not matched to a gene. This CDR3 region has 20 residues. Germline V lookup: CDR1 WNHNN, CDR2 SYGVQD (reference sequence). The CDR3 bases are TGCGCCAGCAGTAGTCGGGACAGGGGAAGCCCTAAGGGACACTACAATGAGCAGTTCTTC. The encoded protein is CASSSRDRGSPKGHYNEQFF.

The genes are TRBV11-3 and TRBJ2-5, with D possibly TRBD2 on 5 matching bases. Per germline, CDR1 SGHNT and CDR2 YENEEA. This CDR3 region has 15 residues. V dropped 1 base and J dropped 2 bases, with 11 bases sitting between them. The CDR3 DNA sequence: TGTGCCAGCAGCTTAGGAGAACGGGGACAAGAGACCCAGTACTTC. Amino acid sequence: CASSLGERGQETQYF. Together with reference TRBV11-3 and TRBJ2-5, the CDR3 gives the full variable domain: EAGVVQSPRYKIIEKKQPVAFWCNPISGHNTLYWYLQNLGQGPELLIRYENEEAVDDSQLPKDRFSAERLKGVDSTLKIQPAELGDSAVYLCASSLGERGQETQYFGPGTRLLVL.

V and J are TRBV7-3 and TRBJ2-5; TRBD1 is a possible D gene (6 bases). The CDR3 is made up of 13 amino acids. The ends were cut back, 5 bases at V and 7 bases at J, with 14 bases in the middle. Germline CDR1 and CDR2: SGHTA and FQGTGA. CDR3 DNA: TGTGCCAGCAGCCCCCCGGACAGTTGGACCCAGTACTTC. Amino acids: CASSPPDSWTQYF.

The CDR3 protein is CASSRMSGQNTGELFF. CDR3 nucleotide sequence: TGTGCCAGCAGCCGGATGTCGGGACAGAACACCGGGGAGCTGTTTTTT. The rearrangement uses TRBV11-2 and TRBJ2-2; D might be TRBD1 (6 bases). Germline V CDR1 and CDR2: SGHAT, FQNNGV. There are 16 residues in the CDR3. V lost 5 bases and J lost 1, with 14 bases in between.

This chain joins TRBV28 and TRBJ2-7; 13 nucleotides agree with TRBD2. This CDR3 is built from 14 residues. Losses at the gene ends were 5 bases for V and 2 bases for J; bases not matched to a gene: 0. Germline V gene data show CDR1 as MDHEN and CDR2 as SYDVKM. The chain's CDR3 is CASSGLAGAYEQYF. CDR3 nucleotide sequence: TGTGCCAGCAGTGGACTAGCGGGGGCCTACGAGCAGTACTTC.

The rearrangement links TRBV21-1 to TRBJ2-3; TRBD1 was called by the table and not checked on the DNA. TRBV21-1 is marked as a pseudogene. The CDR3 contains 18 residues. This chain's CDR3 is CAGYRFRVGGPITDTQYF. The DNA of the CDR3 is TGTGCCGGCTATCGATTTCGGGTAGGGGGTCCCATCACAGATACGCAGTATTTT.

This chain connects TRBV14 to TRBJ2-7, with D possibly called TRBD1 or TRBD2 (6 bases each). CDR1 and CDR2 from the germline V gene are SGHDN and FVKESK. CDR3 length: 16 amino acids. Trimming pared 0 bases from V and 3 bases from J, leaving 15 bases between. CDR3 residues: CASSQDPGAVNYEQYF. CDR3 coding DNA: TGTGCCAGCAGCCAAGATCCGGGGGCGGTAAACTACGAGCAGTACTTC. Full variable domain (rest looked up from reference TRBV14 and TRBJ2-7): EAGVTQFPSHSVIEKGQTVTLRCDPISGHDNLYWYRRVMGKEIKFLLHFVKESKQDESGMPNNRFLAERTGGTYSTLKVQPAELEDSGVYFCASSQDPGAVNYEQYFGPGTRLTVT.

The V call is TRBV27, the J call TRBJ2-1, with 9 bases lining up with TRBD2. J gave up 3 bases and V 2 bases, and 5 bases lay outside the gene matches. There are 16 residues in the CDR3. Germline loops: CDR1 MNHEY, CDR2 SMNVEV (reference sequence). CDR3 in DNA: TGTGCCAGCAGTTTACCTCGGCGGGAGGGCTACAATGAGCAGTTCTTC. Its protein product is CASSLPRREGYNEQFF.

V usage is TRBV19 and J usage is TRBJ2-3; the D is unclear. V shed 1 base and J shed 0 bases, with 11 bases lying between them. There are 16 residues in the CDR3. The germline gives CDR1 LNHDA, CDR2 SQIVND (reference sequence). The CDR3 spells CASSIVLRPSTDTQYF. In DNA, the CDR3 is TGTGCCAGTAGTATAGTGCTGAGGCCCAGCACAGATACGCAGTATTTT.

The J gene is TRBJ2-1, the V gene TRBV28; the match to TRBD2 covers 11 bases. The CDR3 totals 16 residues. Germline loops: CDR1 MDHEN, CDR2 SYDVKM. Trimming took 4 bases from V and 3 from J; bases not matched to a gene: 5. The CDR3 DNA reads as TGTGCCAGCAGTTCAGAGACTAGCGGGATCTACAATGAGCAGTTCTTC. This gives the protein CASSSETSGIYNEQFF.